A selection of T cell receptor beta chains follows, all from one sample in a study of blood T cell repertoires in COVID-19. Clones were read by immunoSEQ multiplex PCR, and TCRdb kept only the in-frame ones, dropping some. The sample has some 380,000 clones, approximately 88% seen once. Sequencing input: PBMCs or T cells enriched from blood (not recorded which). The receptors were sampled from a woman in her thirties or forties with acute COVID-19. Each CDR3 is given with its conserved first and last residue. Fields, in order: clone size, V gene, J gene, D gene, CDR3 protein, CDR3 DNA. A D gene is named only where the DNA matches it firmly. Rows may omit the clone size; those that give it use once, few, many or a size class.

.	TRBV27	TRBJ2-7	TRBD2	CASSLQAGGFSYEQYF	TGTGCCAGCAGTTTACAAGCGGGGGGCTTCTCCTACGAGCAGTACTTC
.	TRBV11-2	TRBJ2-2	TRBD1	CASSWRDRGQQLNTGELFF	TGTGCCAGCAGCTGGAGGGACAGGGGCCAACAACTGAACACCGGGGAGCTGTTTTTT
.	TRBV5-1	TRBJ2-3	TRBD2	CASSPASGGADTQYF	TGCGCCAGCAGCCCTGCTAGCGGGGGGGCTGATACGCAGTATTTT
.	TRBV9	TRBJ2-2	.	CASSAHRFQGTGELFF	TGTGCCAGCAGCGCACACAGGTTCCAGGGCACCGGGGAGCTGTTTTTT
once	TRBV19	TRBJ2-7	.	CASMTVGGGGYEQYF	TGTGCCAGTATGACAGTGGGCGGGGGCGGCTACGAGCAGTACTTC
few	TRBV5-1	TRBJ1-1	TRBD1	CASSFAGGTEAFF	TGCGCCAGCAGCTTCGCAGGGGGCACTGAAGCTTTCTTT
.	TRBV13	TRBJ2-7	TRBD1	CASSPKRQGQYEQYF	TGTGCCAGCAGCCCAAAACGACAGGGGCAATACGAGCAGTACTTC
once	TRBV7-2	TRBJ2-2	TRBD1	CASSLLGVQGAGTGELFF	TGTGCCAGCAGCTTATTGGGGGTACAGGGGGCAGGCACCGGGGAGCTGTTTTTT
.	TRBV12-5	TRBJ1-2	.	CASGLGKQGGLGYTF	TGTGCTAGTGGTTTGGGTAAACAAGGGGGATTAGGCTACACCTTC
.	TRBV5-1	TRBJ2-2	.	CASSLDGRYGELFF	TGCGCCAGCAGCTTGGACGGTCGGTACGGGGAGCTGTTTTTT
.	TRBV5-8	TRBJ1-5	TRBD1	CASSFQGARQPQHF	TGTGCCAGCAGCTTTCAGGGGGCTCGGCAGCCCCAGCATTTT